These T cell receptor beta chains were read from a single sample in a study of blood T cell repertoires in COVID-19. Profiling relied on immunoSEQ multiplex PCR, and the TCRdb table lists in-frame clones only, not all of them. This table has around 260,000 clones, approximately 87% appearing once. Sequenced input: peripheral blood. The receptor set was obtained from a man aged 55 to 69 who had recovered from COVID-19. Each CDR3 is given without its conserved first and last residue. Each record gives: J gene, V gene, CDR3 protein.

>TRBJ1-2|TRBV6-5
ASRKPWTALYGYT
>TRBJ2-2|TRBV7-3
ASSFTRSTGELF
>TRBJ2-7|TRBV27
ASSLSGALYEQY
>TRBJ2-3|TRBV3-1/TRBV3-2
ASRSHSTDTQY
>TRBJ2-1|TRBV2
ASIDSGVYEQF
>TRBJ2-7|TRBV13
ASSLSGEDYEQY
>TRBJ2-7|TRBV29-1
SGGQGGEQY
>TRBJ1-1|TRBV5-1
ASSLDRGDREAF
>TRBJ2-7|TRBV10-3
AISEGLAYYEQY
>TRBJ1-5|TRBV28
ASRHRDREDQPQH
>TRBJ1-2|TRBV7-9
ASSPPGQNYGYT